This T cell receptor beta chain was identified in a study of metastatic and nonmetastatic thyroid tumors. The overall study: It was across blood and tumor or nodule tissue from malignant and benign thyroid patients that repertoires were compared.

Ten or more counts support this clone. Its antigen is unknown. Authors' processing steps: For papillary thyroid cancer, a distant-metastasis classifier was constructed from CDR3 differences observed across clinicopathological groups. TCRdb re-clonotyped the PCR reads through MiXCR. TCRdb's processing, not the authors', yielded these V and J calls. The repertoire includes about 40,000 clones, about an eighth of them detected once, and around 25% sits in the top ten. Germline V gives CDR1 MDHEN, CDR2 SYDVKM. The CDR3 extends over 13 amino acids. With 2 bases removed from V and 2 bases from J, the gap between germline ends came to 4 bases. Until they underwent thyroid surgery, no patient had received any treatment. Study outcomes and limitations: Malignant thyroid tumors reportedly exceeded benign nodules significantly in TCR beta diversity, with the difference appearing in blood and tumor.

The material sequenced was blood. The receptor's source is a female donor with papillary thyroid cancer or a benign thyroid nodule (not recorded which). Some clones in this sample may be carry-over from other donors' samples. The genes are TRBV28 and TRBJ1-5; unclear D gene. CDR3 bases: TGTGCCAGCAGTTTACAGGGCAATCAGCCCCAGCATTTT. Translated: CASSLQGNQPQHF.